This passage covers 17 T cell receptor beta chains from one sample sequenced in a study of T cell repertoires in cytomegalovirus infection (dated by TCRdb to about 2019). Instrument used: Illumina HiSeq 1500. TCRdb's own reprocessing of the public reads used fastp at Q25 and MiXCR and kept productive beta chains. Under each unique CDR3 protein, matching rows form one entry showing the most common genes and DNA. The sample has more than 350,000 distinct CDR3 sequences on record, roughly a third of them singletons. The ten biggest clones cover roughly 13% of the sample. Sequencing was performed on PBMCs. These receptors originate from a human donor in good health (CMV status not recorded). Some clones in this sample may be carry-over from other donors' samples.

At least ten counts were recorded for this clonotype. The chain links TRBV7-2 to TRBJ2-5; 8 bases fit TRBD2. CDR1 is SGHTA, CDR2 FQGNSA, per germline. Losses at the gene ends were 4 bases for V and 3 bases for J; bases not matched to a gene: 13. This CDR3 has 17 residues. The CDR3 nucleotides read TGTGCCAGCAGCTCCCCTCGGGGGGCGCGGGGGGAAGAGACCCAGTACTTC. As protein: CASSSPRGARGEETQYF.

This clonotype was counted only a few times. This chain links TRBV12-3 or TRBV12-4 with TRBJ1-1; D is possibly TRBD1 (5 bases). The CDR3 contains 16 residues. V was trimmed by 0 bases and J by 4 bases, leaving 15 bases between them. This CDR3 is CASSLAGGGGSTEAFF. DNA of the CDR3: TGTGCCAGCAGTTTAGCGGGGGGGGGAGGGAGCACTGAAGCTTTCTTT.

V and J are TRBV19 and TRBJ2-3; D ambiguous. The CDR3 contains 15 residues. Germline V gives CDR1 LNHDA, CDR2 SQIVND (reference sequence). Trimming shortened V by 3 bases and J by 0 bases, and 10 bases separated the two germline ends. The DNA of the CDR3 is TGTGCCAGTAGTATGAGTCCGATAAGCACAGATACGCAGTATTTT. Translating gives CASSMSPISTDTQYF.

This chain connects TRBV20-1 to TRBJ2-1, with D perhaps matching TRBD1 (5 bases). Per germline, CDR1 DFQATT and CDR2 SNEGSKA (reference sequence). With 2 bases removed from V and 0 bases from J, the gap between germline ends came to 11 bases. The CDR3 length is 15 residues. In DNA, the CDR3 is TGCAGTGCTAGACAGGGTTCGAGCTCCTACAATGAGCAGTTCTTC. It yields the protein CSARQGSSSYNEQFF.

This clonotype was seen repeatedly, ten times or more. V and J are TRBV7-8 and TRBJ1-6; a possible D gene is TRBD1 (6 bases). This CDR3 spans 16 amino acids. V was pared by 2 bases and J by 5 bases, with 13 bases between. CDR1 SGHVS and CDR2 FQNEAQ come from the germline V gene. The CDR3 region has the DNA TGTGCCAGCAGCTTAACGGCGCAGGGGAATAATTCACCCCTCCACTTT. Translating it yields CASSLTAQGNNSPLHF.

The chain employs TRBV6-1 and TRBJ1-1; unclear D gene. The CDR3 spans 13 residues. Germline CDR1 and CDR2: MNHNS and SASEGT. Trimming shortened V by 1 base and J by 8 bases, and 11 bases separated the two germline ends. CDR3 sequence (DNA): TGTGCCAGCAGTGAAGTCCTATACAAAGAAGCTTTCTTT. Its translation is CASSEVLYKEAFF.

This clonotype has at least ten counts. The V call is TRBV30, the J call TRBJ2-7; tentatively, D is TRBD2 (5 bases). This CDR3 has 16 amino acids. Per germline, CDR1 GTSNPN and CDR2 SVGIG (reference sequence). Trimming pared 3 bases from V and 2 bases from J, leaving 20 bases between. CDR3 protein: CAWRGRAGSLTYEQYF. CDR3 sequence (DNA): TGTGCCTGGAGGGGTCGGGCGGGTTCCCTCACCTACGAGCAGTACTTC.

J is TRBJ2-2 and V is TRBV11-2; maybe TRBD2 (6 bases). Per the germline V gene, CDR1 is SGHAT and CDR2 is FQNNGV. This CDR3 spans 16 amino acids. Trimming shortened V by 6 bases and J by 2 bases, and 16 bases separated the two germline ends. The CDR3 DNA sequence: TGTGCCAGCAGGTTTCCTAGGGGAGGCAACACCGGGGAGCTGTTTTTT. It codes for CASRFPRGGNTGELFF.

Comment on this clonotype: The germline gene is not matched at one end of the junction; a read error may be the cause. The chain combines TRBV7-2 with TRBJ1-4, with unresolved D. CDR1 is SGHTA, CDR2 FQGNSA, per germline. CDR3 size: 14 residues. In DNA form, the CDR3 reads TGTTCCAGCAGCTTAGAGGCGGTCGTAGAAAAACTGTTTTTT. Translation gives CSSSLEAVVEKLFF.

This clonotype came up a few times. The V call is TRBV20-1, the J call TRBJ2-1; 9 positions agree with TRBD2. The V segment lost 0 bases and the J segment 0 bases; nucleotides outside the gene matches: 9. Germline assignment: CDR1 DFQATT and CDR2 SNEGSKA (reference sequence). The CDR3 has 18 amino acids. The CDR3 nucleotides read TGCAGTGCTAGAGATCGCCTAGCGGGGTCCTCCTCCTACAATGAGCAGTTCTTC. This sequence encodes CSARDRLAGSSSYNEQFF.

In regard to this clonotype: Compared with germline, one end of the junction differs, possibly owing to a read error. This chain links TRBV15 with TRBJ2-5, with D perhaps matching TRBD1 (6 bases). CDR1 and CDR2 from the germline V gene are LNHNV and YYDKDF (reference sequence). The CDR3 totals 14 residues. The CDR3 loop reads CATNRDRTAETQYF. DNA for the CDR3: TGTGCCACCAACAGAGATCGGACAGCCGAGACCCAGTACTTC.

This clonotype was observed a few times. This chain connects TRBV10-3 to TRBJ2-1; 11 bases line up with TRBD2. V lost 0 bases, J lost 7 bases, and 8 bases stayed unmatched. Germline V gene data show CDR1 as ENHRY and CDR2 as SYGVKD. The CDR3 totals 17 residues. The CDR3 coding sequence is TGTGCCATCAGTGAGTCATCCCTAGCGGGGGGCTTTAATGAGCAGTTCTTC. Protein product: CAISESSLAGGFNEQFF.

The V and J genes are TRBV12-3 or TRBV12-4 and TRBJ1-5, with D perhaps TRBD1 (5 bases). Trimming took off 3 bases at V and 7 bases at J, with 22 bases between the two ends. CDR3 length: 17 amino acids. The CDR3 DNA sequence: TGTGCCAGCAGTTTCTTGTTCGGCAGGGCGGGGGAACAGCCCCAGCATTTT. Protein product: CASSFLFGRAGEQPQHF.

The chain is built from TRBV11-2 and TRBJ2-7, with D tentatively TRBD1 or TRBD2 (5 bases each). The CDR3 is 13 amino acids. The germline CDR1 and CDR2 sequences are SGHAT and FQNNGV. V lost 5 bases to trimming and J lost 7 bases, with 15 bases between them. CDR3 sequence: CASSITTRGEQYF. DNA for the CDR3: TGTGCCAGCAGCATAACGACGAGGGGAGAGCAGTACTTC. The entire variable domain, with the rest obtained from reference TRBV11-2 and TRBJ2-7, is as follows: EAGVAQSPRYKIIEKRQSVAFWCNPISGHATLYWYQQILGQGPKLLIQFQNNGVVDDSQLPKDRFSAERLKGVDSTLKIQPAKLEDSAVYLCASSITTRGEQYFGPGTRLTVT.

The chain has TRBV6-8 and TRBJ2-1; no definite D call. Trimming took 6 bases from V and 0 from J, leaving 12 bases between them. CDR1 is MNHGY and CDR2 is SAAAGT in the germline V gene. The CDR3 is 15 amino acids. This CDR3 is CASRTRISSYNEQFF. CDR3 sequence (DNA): TGTGCCAGCAGAACTCGTATAAGCTCCTACAATGAGCAGTTCTTC.

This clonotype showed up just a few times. The CDR3 region is CASSEVGGPGEKLFF. The CDR3 DNA reads as TGTGCCAGCAGTGAAGTGGGGGGGCCTGGGGAAAAACTGTTTTTT. This sequence joins TRBV6-1 and TRBJ1-4, with TRBD1 as a possible D gene (6 bases). Germline loops: CDR1 MNHNS, CDR2 SASEGT. This CDR3 comprises 15 residues. V lost 1 base to trimming and J lost 8 bases, with 14 bases between them.

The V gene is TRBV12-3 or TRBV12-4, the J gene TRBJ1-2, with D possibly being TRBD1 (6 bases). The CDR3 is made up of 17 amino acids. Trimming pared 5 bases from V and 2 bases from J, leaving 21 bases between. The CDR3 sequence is CASSPPGGAKGNYGYTF. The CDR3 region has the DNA TGTGCCAGCAGTCCCCCTGGGGGCGCTAAAGGCAACTATGGCTACACCTTC.